The 29 T cell receptor beta chains below were found in one sample sequenced in a study of blood T cell repertoires in COVID-19. Profiled with immunoSEQ multiplex PCR; TCRdb holds only in-frame clones, not every one. The sample shows under 100,000 clones, around four fifths of them seen only once. What was sequenced was peripheral blood. These receptors originate from a man aged 45-65 years with acute or convalescent COVID-19.

The chain carries TRBV7-9 and TRBJ2-1; 16 bases agree with TRBD2. V dropped 6 bases and J dropped 8; count of bases not matched to a gene: 13. Germline CDR1 reads SEHNR; CDR2 reads FQNEAQ (reference sequence). The CDR3 runs 18 residues. The CDR3 region has the DNA TGTGCCAGCAGTCAGACTCCGGGACTAGCGGGAGGGCCCCATGAGCAGTTCTTC. Translation gives CASSQTPGLAGGPHEQFF.

The chain joins TRBV9 to TRBJ1-2, with 8 nucleotides matching TRBD1. From germline, CDR1 is SGDLS and CDR2 YYNGEE. The CDR3 has 15 residues. With 0 bases clipped from V and 8 bases from J, the junction kept 9 bases outside the gene matches. In DNA form, the CDR3 reads TGTGCCAGCAGCGTAGCTTCTCAGGGGGCCAGGGGCTACACCTTC. Protein: CASSVASQGARGYTF.

V is TRBV7-6 and J is TRBJ2-7; TRBD1 matches 10 bases. This CDR3 is built from 16 residues. The ends lost 3 bases at V and 3 bases at J; junction bases unmatched: 8. Germline V gene sequence: CDR1 SGHVS, CDR2 FNYEAQ. The CDR3 is CASSLETGGRNYEQYF. The CDR3 coding sequence is TGTGCCAGCAGCTTGGAGACAGGGGGCCGGAACTACGAGCAGTACTTC.

This clone was seen once. The chain uses TRBV5-1 and TRBJ1-1; TRBD1 matches at 8 bases. The V and J ends lost 5 bases and 5 bases, in that order; junction bases with no gene match: 8. Germline-derived CDR1 and CDR2 are SGHRS and YFSETQ. The CDR3 contains 14 residues. The CDR3 bases are TGCGCCAGCAGGCCCGGACAGGGAGGAACTGAAGCTTTCTTT. It is translated as CASRPGQGGTEAFF.

J is TRBJ2-5 and V is TRBV10-1; 9 positions match TRBD2. J lost 5 bases, V lost 2 bases, and 6 bases had no gene match. Germline values: CDR1 WNHNN, CDR2 SYGVQD (reference sequence). CDR3 length equals 15 residues. The CDR3 DNA follows: TGCGCCAGCAGTGAGGGTAGCGGGGGCCTTGAGACCCAGTACTTC. Amino acids: CASSEGSGGLETQYF.

The V call is TRBV4-3, the J call TRBJ2-3; D is unclear. Germline values: CDR1 LGHNA, CDR2 YSLEER. CDR3 length equals 14 residues. Trimming pared 0 bases from V and 6 bases from J, leaving 10 bases between. This CDR3 is CASSQDVSSDTQYF. The CDR3 region has the DNA TGCGCCAGCAGCCAAGATGTATCGTCCGATACGCAGTATTTT.

The V gene is TRBV10-3, the J gene TRBJ1-3; TRBD1 matches at 7 bases. Trimming at V came to 4 bases and at J to 0 bases, leaving 3 bases not matched to a gene. Germline V gene data show CDR1 as ENHRY and CDR2 as SYGVKD. The CDR3 contains 15 residues. CDR3 region: CAISGGQTSGNTIYF. CDR3 sequence (DNA): TGTGCCATCAGTGGGGGACAGACCTCTGGAAACACCATATATTTT.

The V call is TRBV5-5, the J call TRBJ1-4; D is possibly TRBD1 (5 bases). The CDR3 has 14 amino acids. Trimming shortened V by 5 bases and J by 4 bases, and 12 bases separated the two germline ends. Germline CDR1 SGHKS, CDR2 YYEKEE (reference sequence). Written as DNA, the CDR3 is TGTGCCAGCAGTTCCGGGACTTTTAATGAAAAACTGTTTTTT. This translates into CASSSGTFNEKLFF.

The rearrangement links TRBV7-6 to TRBJ2-3, with D tentatively TRBD2 (6 bases). Trimming stripped 3 bases from V and 8 bases from J, with 21 bases between. This CDR3 contains 16 residues. Germline V gene data show CDR1 as SGHVS and CDR2 as FNYEAQ. The CDR3 spells CASSFSGGADGGTQYF. Here the CDR3 DNA reads TGTGCCAGCAGCTTTTCTGGCGGGGCGGACGGTGGTACGCAGTATTTT.

This clone has a handful of counts. The genes are TRBV19 and TRBJ2-7; TRBD2 is a possible D gene (5 bases). Looked up from germline, CDR1 is LNHDA and CDR2 is SQIVND (reference sequence). Deletions cut 3 bases from V and 3 bases from J, with 15 bases between. The CDR3 spans 15 residues. The CDR3 spells CASSINPGLNYEQYF. The CDR3 DNA sequence: TGTGCCAGTAGTATCAACCCGGGATTGAACTACGAGCAGTACTTC.

This clone was recorded many times. The rearrangement uses TRBV27 and TRBJ1-1; unclear D gene. Germline V lookup: CDR1 MNHEY, CDR2 SMNVEV (reference sequence). The CDR3 length is 14 residues. V lost 0 bases to trimming and J lost 1 base, with 6 bases between them. The CDR3 loop is CASSLSRKNTEAFF. CDR3 DNA sequence: TGTGCCAGCAGTTTATCGAGGAAGAACACTGAAGCTTTCTTT.

In this sample, this clone turned up a few times. The chain combines TRBV5-1 with TRBJ2-1; D not resolved. V lost 0 bases, J lost 1 base, and 11 bases lay in between. This CDR3 is built from 16 residues. Germline assignment: CDR1 SGHRS and CDR2 YFSETQ. The CDR3 nucleotides read TGCGCCAGCAGCTTGGCCCTCCAGGCATCCTACAATGAGCAGTTCTTC. Encoded protein: CASSLALQASYNEQFF.

A single count supports this clone. The chain links TRBV7-2 to TRBJ2-3; TRBD2 agrees at 12 bases. CDR1 and CDR2 from the germline V gene are SGHTA and FQGNSA. The J segment lost 6 bases and the V segment lost 2 bases, leaving 6 bases of the junction unmatched. CDR3 length: 16 amino acids. The CDR3 nucleotides read TGTGCCAGCAGCTTATTCAGTACTAGCGGGGGGGATACGCAGTATTTT. As protein: CASSLFSTSGGDTQYF.

The chain carries TRBV28 and TRBJ2-7; 8 nucleotides agree with TRBD2. The CDR3 covers 12 residues. Germline V gives CDR1 MDHEN, CDR2 SYDVKM. DNA for the CDR3: TGTGTTACGGGGGGGATGCCCTACGAGCAGTACTTC. This sequence encodes CVTGGMPYEQYF.

This chain joins TRBV5-1 and TRBJ1-4; D gene unclear. Germline lookup yields CDR1 SGHRS and CDR2 YFSETQ. Trimming pared 3 bases from V and 0 bases from J, leaving 9 bases between. The CDR3 extends over 15 amino acids. CDR3 in DNA: TGCGCCAGCAGCTACAGAGAAGCAACTAATGAAAAACTGTTTTTT. Translated, it gives CASSYREATNEKLFF.

The chain joins TRBV5-1 to TRBJ2-1; perhaps TRBD2 as D (6 bases). The V end lost 0 bases, the J end lost 8 bases, and 18 bases lay between the germline ends. This CDR3 contains 16 residues. Germline CDR1 reads SGHRS; CDR2 reads YFSETQ. The CDR3 is CASSLVGGAKLHEQFF. As DNA, the CDR3 is TGCGCCAGCAGCTTGGTCGGCGGGGCAAAGCTACATGAGCAGTTCTTC.

The chain employs TRBV15 and TRBJ1-4, with D possibly matching TRBD1 (5 bases). The germline CDR1 and CDR2 sequences are LNHNV and YYDKDF (reference sequence). The CDR3 sequence is 13 residues long. V was clipped by 4 bases and J by 13 bases, with 16 bases between them. CDR3 DNA: TGTGCCACCAGCACTGTCACCGGGACTTTACTGTTTTTT. Its translation is CATSTVTGTLLFF.

The chain is built from TRBV19 and TRBJ1-5, with 7 bases lining up with TRBD1. The germline V gene encodes CDR1 LNHDA and CDR2 SQIVND (reference sequence). This CDR3 is 15 amino acids long. After removal of 5 bases from V and 7 bases from J, the junction contained 11 bases not matched to a gene. Written as DNA, the CDR3 is TGTGCCAGTAGTCCCCGGCAACAGGGGTACCAGCCCCAGCATTTT. Protein product: CASSPRQQGYQPQHF.

V and J are TRBV5-4 and TRBJ1-3; D perhaps matches TRBD1 (6 bases). CDR3 length: 14 residues. CDR1 SGHNT and CDR2 YYREEE come from the germline V gene (reference sequence). Deletions cut 1 base from V and 2 bases from J, with 7 bases between. CDR3 region: CASSLQGPGNTIYF. In nucleotides, the CDR3 is TGTGCCAGCAGCTTGCAGGGGCCTGGAAACACCATATATTTT.

The J gene is TRBJ1-4, the V gene TRBV24-1; 8 nucleotides match TRBD1. V shed 2 bases, J shed 7 bases, and the junction held 14 bases outside the gene matches. The V gene's germline CDR1 is KGHDR and CDR2 SFDVKD. This CDR3 spans 18 amino acids. CDR3: CATSDSGQGTERSEKLFF. CDR3 sequence (DNA): TGTGCCACCAGTGATTCCGGACAGGGCACGGAACGGAGTGAAAAACTGTTTTTT.

The gene calls are TRBV13 and TRBJ1-1, with 9 bases matching TRBD1. The germline gives CDR1 PRHDT, CDR2 FYEKMQ (reference sequence). V was clipped by 3 bases and J by 5 bases; unmatched bases: 4. CDR3 length equals 14 residues. For the CDR3, the DNA is TGTGCCAGCAGCTTCGGGACAGGGAGGACTGAAGCTTTCTTT. Translated: CASSFGTGRTEAFF.

The chain employs TRBV18 and TRBJ2-1; perhaps D is TRBD1 or TRBD2 (6 bases each). The V and J ends lost 10 bases and 9 bases respectively, with 19 bases between them. CDR1 and CDR2 (germline): KGHSH, LQKENI. The CDR3 is made up of 13 amino acids. CDR3 in DNA: TGTGCCACCTCGGGGGCAGGGAATCTTGAGCAGTTCTTC. This sequence encodes CATSGAGNLEQFF.

The gene calls are TRBV7-6 and TRBJ2-1, with TRBD2 matching over 9 bases. This CDR3 comprises 16 residues. V shed 5 bases, J shed 4 bases, and the junction held 9 bases outside the gene matches. Germline V gives CDR1 SGHVS, CDR2 FNYEAQ. CDR3 sequence (DNA): TGTGCCAGCAGCCCCAGTGGGGCGGGAGGGTACAATGAGCAGTTCTTC. Translating gives CASSPSGAGGYNEQFF.

The chain uses TRBV7-3 and TRBJ1-1; 8 bases map to TRBD1. CDR1 SGHTA and CDR2 FQGTGA come from the germline V gene. The trim removed 6 bases at V and 1 base at J, leaving 4 bases unmatched. This CDR3 spans 14 amino acids. CDR3 nucleotide sequence: TGTGCCAGCAGATCCGGACAGGGGAACACTGAAGCTTTCTTT. Protein sequence: CASRSGQGNTEAFF.

CDR3 DNA: TGTGCCTGGAGTACGGCTAGCCGGTACGAGCAGTACTTC. Translated: CAWSTASRYEQYF. This chain joins TRBV30 and TRBJ2-7; possibly TRBD2 for D (5 bases). From germline, CDR1 is GTSNPN and CDR2 SVGIG (reference sequence). This CDR3 has 13 amino acids. The V end was cut by 2 bases, the J end by 4 bases, with 12 bases between.

V gene TRBV11-2 combines with J gene TRBJ2-7, with D maybe TRBD2 (7 bases). Germline V gives CDR1 SGHAT, CDR2 FQNNGV. The CDR3 extends over 16 amino acids. Deletions cut 1 base from V and 6 bases from J, with 19 bases between. The CDR3 protein is CASSLATRGPGAEQYF. Written as DNA, the CDR3 is TGTGCCAGCAGCTTAGCGACGCGGGGGCCCGGGGCCGAGCAGTACTTC.

V and J are TRBV7-2 and TRBJ2-2; D perhaps matches TRBD2 (6 bases). V was clipped by 5 bases and J by 5 bases, with 12 bases between them. The CDR3 covers 14 residues. Germline CDR1 is SGHTA and CDR2 is FQGNSA. The DNA of the CDR3 is TGTGCCAGCAGCCCCCTAGGAGGGACCGGGGAGCTGTTTTTT. This sequence encodes CASSPLGGTGELFF. Variable domain in full (rest from reference TRBV7-2 and TRBJ2-2): GAGVSQSPSNKVTEKGKDVELRCDPISGHTALYWYRQSLGQGLEFLIYFQGNSAPDKSGLPSDRFSAERTGGSVSTLTIQRTQQEDSAVYLCASSPLGGTGELFFGEGSRLTVL.

The chain employs TRBV5-1 and TRBJ2-3; TRBD1 matches at 7 bases. The germline gives CDR1 SGHRS, CDR2 YFSETQ. This CDR3 region has 14 residues. With 3 bases clipped from V and 2 bases from J, the junction kept 3 bases outside the gene matches. CDR3 residues: CASSWDSHTDTQYF. CDR3 nucleotide sequence: TGCGCCAGCAGCTGGGACAGTCACACAGATACGCAGTATTTT.

This clone was seen more than once but under ten times. The V and J genes are TRBV7-6 and TRBJ1-6; D is perhaps TRBD1 (6 bases). CDR3 size: 16 residues. The V end was cut by 0 bases, the J end by 10 bases, with 16 bases between. Germline CDR1 is SGHVS and CDR2 is FNYEAQ. This CDR3 reads CASSLALSGAGSPLHF. The DNA for the CDR3 is TGTGCCAGCAGCTTAGCGCTTTCAGGGGCAGGGTCACCCCTCCACTTT.